The present entry profiles one TCR beta chain with its context. This receptor's antigen is unknown. One base away there is no much larger clone; base qualities are not given. CD8 naive samples were CD45RO-negative cells positively selected for CCR7, giving a CD45RA+CCR7+ population that excluded TemRA cells. The donors were healthy, HIV-negative adults who had no recently reported acute infections or vaccinations. Only Caucasian adults living in Nashville, Tennessee, USA were represented among the donors. Blood was obtained by leukapheresis, after which PBMCs were separated by Ficoll-Histopaque density gradient centrifugation and cryopreserved in liquid nitrogen vapor phase. Purity and quantity of every magnetically sorted T cell population were checked by analytical flow cytometry. Each sorted fraction had its genomic DNA isolated and then quantified by UV absorbance on a Nanodrop 2000c. These data originate in a study of shared clonotypes between healthy human individuals (dated by TCRdb to 2018 to 2020). With respect to the entire study: The cohort included three men and two women between 18 and 49 years of age. Blood TCR repertoires of five healthy adults were deeply sequenced to estimate repertoire size and the extent of clonotype sharing between individuals. For each donor, CD4 naive and CD4 memory were each run on three plates, CD8 naive on two plates, and CD8 memory on one plate. To increase sequencing depth and limit assay-specific biases, different laboratories used diverse techniques to prepare libraries and sequence TCR repertoires. Between about 0.8 and 9.5 billion PBMCs per donor were obtained by leukapheresis.

From cysteine to phenylalanine, the CDR3 is 18 amino acids long. The DNA shown is the 54-base CDR3, in frame from base 1. The germline V and J ends show losses of 3 bases and 5 bases respectively, and no gene match explains 15 bases of the junction. CDR1 is given as SEHNR and CDR2 as FQNEAQ, both from the germline V gene (reference sequence). Using the deep immunoSEQ assay, TCR CDR3 regions were amplified from genomic DNA by multiplex PCR. Extracted genomic DNA from each cell subset was spread evenly across all wells of several immunoSEQ 96-well plates, with each plate serving as a replicate. For sorted subsets, each replicate PCR was loaded with around 200 ng genomic DNA, equivalent to 32,000 or so T cell genomes. The purified libraries were quantified using a Qubit 3.0 fluorometer, sized with a Bioanalyzer 2100, and then quantified again using the KAPA Library Quantification kit. Every immunoSEQ 96-well plate was sequenced on a separate single-read 150-cycle Illumina NextSeq 550 flow cell. The paper's processing steps were these. The immunoSEQ output contained only junctional sequences without quality scores, so filtering could not match that applied to full-length reads. To assign V/J genes and CDR3, sequences were annotated using PyIR, a Python wrapper for IgBLAST v1.9, with IMGT germline references. Any read was removed if the V/J assignment was weak (E-value above 1e-6), the CDR3 was missing, or the read contained stop codons, out-of-frame junctions, or ambiguous translated residues. V3J clonotypes were defined as sequences sharing an identical inferred V gene, J gene, and CDR3 amino acid sequence. Percentage overlap between repertoires was calculated by dividing the number of shared unique clonotypes by the size of the smaller repertoire. Repertoire richness was assessed with RTK rarefaction, the Chao1 estimator, and Recon v2.1 estimates of unobserved clonotypes. OLGA was used to compute generation probabilities for all TCRbeta clonotypes that the gDNA method yielded from several donors. As stored in TCRdb, this immuneACCESS dataset retains in-frame rearrangements with V and J assigned. A fraction of the clones does not appear; measured against another copy, unresolved V genes explain less than half of the discrepancy, and the remainder lacks a known reason. V and J calls plus clone size are reproduced from that table; the DNA served to infer D and trimming. The sample table lists approximately 2,000,000 clones, just over 90% of them with a count of one. The ten biggest clones cover under 2% of the sample.

The investigation overall reported the following: Naive subsets generally had larger estimated clonotype richness than memory subsets. Pairwise subsampling led to the expectation that sequencing depth would affect the degree of clonotype sharing among donors. Sampling was restricted to blood, and TCR repertoires in tissue are likely to differ from TCR repertoires in blood. Rarefaction of sorted-subset datasets indicated incomplete sequencing despite the large sequencing depth. Because the study included a small number of donors, the genetic and exposure-history diversity represented was limited. Across a few donors, roughly 5.1% of naive CD4, 3.5% of naive CD8, 2% to 2.5% of memory CD4, and around 0.4% of memory CD8 clonotypes were shared. Compared with non-shared clonotypes, clonotypes shared by all four sorted-subset donors had higher generation probabilities.

The V gene is TRBV7-9 and the J gene is TRBJ1-4, and 7 junctional nucleotides match TRBD1. This clonotype was obtained from a man aged 18-30 years in good health. Some clones in this sample may be carry-over from other donors' samples. The sequenced material came from naive CD8+ T cells from PBMCs. Read against the paper, the sample's cell subset or site label means: CD45RA+CCR7+. The DNA sequence is TGTGCCAGCAGCTTCTTGTATACAGGGGACCGCGGGAATGAAAAACTGTTTTTT. Translated, this is CASSFLYTGDRGNEKLFF.